This is a list of T cell receptor beta chains from one sample in a study of blood T cells in healthy people across ages. Each CDR3 protein is one row after TCRdb ran MiXCR on the 5' RACE reads. The table has roughly 1,500,000 distinct CDR3 sequences, roughly 32% seen once. Sequencing was carried out using blood. These receptor sequences come from a woman in her 30s in good health. The CDR3 runs from the conserved cysteine through the conserved F or W. The order of the fields is CDR3 protein, CDR3 DNA, J gene, D gene, V gene, clone size. A D gene is named only where the DNA matches it firmly. Clone size appears in some rows only: once, few, many, or a class for an expanded clone.

CDR3: CASSSGTSGGTYEQYF; DNA: TGTGCCAGCAGCTCAGGGACTAGCGGGGGTACCTACGAGCAGTACTTC; J: TRBJ2-7; D: TRBD2; V: TRBV7-9; size: few
CDR3: CATGRYNEQFF; DNA: TGTGCCACCGGGCGTTACAATGAGCAGTTCTTC; J: TRBJ2-1; D: NA; V: TRBV6-5; size: few
CDR3: CASDQGSGREDTQYF; DNA: TGTGCCAGCGACCAAGGGAGCGGGAGGGAGGATACGCAGTATTTT; J: TRBJ2-3; D: TRBD2; V: TRBV3-1; size: once
CDR3: CSSLLAADTQYF; DNA: TGCAGTTCTCTGCTCGCGGCAGATACGCAGTATTTT; J: TRBJ2-3; D: NA; V: TRBV20-1; size: few
CDR3: CASSLQMGTGAGGYTF; DNA: TGTGCCAGCAGTTTACAAATGGGGACAGGGGCGGGGGGCTACACCTTC; J: TRBJ1-2; D: TRBD1; V: TRBV12-3/TRBV12-4; size: few
CDR3: CSVEAGPNTEAFF; DNA: TGCAGCGTTGAAGCAGGGCCGAACACTGAAGCTTTCTTT; J: TRBJ1-1; D: NA; V: TRBV29-1; size: NA
CDR3: CSAHQQATETQYF; DNA: TGCAGTGCTCATCAGCAGGCAACGGAGACCCAGTACTTC; J: TRBJ2-5; D: NA; V: TRBV20-1; size: many
CDR3: CASSRNLEPGGLGEQYF; DNA: TGTGCCAGCAGCCGCAACCTCGAGCCGGGAGGGTTGGGCGAGCAGTACTTC; J: TRBJ2-7; D: TRBD2; V: TRBV3-1; size: NA
CDR3: CASTLDRGGIGANVLTF; DNA: TGTGCCAGCACCCTTGACAGGGGGGGAATTGGGGCCAACGTCCTGACTTTC; J: TRBJ2-6; D: TRBD1; V: TRBV7-9; size: few
CDR3: CASMVRKQGGTGELFF; DNA: TGTGCCAGCATGGTCCGAAAACAGGGGGGCACCGGGGAGCTGTTTTTT; J: TRBJ2-2; D: TRBD1; V: TRBV2; size: NA
CDR3: CASSPVAEGIYNEQFF; DNA: TGTGCCAGCTCACCGGTCGCCGAGGGCATCTACAATGAGCAGTTCTTC; J: TRBJ2-1; D: NA; V: TRBV18; size: NA